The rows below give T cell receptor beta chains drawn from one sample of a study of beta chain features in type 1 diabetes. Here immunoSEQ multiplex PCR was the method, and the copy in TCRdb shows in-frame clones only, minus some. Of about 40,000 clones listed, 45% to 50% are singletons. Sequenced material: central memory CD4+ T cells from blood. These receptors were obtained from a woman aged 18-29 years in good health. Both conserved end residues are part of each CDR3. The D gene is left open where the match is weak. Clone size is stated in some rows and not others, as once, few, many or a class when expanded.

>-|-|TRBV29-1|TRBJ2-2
CSGERGNTGELFF
TGCAGCGGGGAAAGGGGGAACACCGGGGAGCTGTTTTTT
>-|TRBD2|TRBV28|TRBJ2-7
CASSSSSGSSYEQYF
TGTGCCAGCAGTTCGTCTAGCGGGAGTTCGTACGAGCAGTACTTC
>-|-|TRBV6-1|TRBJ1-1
CASTQGLGTEAFF
TGTGCCAGCACGCAGGGTCTGGGCACTGAAGCTTTCTTT
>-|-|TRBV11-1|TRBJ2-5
CASSFSVQGRSTETQYF
TGTGCCAGCAGCTTCTCCGTACAGGGTAGATCCACGGAGACCCAGTACTTC
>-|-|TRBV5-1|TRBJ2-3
CASSSLSYTDTQYF
TGCGCCAGCAGTTCGTTATCGTACACAGATACGCAGTATTTT
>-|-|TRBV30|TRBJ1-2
CAWSVSRRSHGYTF
TGTGCCTGGAGTGTATCGAGGCGGAGCCATGGCTACACCTTC
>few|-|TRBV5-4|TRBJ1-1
CASSLRDGYTEAFF
TGTGCCAGCAGTTTAAGAGACGGGTACACTGAAGCTTTCTTT
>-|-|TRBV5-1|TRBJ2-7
CASSLGPQNYEQYF
TGCGCCAGCAGCTTGGGGCCCCAGAACTACGAGCAGTACTTC
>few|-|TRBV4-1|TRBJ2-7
CASSQAYRSGDEQYF
TGCGCCAGCAGCCAAGCGTATCGGTCGGGAGACGAGCAGTACTTC
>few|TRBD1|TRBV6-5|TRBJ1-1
CASSTDRRVTEAFF
TGTGCCAGCAGTACGGACAGGCGCGTCACTGAAGCTTTCTTT
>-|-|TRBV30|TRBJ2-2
CASTPPNLGELFF
TGTGCCTCCACCCCCCCTAACCTTGGGGAGCTGTTTTTT
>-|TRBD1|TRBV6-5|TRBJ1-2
CASSASTGGYGYTF
TGTGCCAGCAGTGCAAGTACAGGGGGCTATGGCTACACCTTC
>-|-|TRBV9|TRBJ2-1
CASSRGGEVEQFF
TGTGCCAGCTCCCGAGGGGGGGAGGTCGAGCAGTTCTTC
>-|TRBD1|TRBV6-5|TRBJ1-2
CASNTGQGSYGYTF
TGTGCCAGCAACACGGGACAGGGGAGCTATGGCTACACCTTC
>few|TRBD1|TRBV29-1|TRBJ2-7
CSVGQGTHEQYF
TGCAGCGTTGGACAGGGGACACACGAGCAGTACTTC
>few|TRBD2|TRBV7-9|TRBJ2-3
CASSSSGGLSTDTQYF
TGTGCCAGCAGCTCTAGCGGGGGGCTGAGCACAGATACGCAGTATTTT
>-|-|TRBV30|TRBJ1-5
CAWTRSPDQPQHF
TGTGCCTGGACCCGAAGTCCAGATCAGCCCCAGCATTTT
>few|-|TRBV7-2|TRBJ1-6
CASSLAASPLHF
TGTGCCAGCAGCTTAGCAGCCTCACCCCTCCACTTT
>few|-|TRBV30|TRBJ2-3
CAWSSGTSNRDTQYF
TGTGCCTGGAGCTCCGGGACTTCTAATAGAGATACGCAGTATTTT
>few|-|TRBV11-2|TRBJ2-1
CASSLASSSTYNNEQFF
TGTGCCAGCAGCTTAGCATCGAGTTCCACCTATAACAATGAGCAGTTCTTC
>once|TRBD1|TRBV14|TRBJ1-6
CASSLPGQGPPLHF
TGTGCCAGCAGCCTCCCGGGACAGGGTCCACCCCTCCACTTT
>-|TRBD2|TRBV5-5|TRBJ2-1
CASRLGMGLTYNEQFF
TGTGCCAGCAGGCTGGGGATGGGACTAACCTACAATGAGCAGTTCTTC
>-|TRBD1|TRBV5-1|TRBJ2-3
CASSSQGGPSTDTQYF
TGCGCCAGCAGCTCCCAAGGGGGCCCTAGCACAGATACGCAGTATTTT
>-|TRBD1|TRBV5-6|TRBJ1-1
CASRRDRGPQQPAEAFF
TGTGCCAGCAGACGGGACAGGGGGCCTCAACAACCCGCTGAAGCTTTCTTT
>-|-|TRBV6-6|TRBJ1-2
CASSYGQNNYGYTF
TGTGCCAGCAGTTATGGACAAAATAACTATGGCTACACCTTC
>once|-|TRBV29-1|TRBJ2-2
CSVGRVGRELFF
TGCAGCGTTGGGAGGGTCGGAAGGGAGCTGTTTTTT
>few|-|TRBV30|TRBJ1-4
CAWSLQGREKLFF
TGTGCCTGGAGTTTGCAGGGGCGGGAAAAACTGTTTTTT
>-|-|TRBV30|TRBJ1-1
CAWSVGQNTEAFF
TGTGCCTGGAGTGTAGGACAGAACACTGAAGCTTTCTTT